This T cell receptor beta chain came from a study of T cell responses to AZD1222 COVID-19 vaccine. CDR3 size: 13 residues. Germline CDR1 reads SNHLY; CDR2 reads FYNNEI. V was shortened by 6 bases and J by 7 bases, with 15 bases between the two germline ends. This table comes from immunoSEQ multiplex PCR, and its TCRdb copy is limited to in-frame clones, with some not included. The sample has some 160,000 clones, roughly 93% seen once. The clonotype was recovered from an adult in good health. This sequence joins TRBV2 and TRBJ1-2, with D maybe TRBD1 (5 bases). This material consisted of peripheral blood, taken on day 0 of AZD1222 vaccination. In DNA form, the CDR3 reads TGTGCCAGCAGGTACTCCGGGGCCGGTGGCTACACCTTC. This sequence encodes CASRYSGAGGYTF.